Listed below are T cell receptor beta chains from one sample, sequenced in a study of regulatory T cells in long-lasting Graves disease. Via MiXCR, TCRdb re-called the multiplex PCR reads, giving one row per CDR3 protein. The sample comprises a few hundred thousand distinct CDR3 sequences, around 23% of which are singletons, and about 27% rests with the top ten. Sequences were derived from peripheral blood mononuclear cells (PBMCs), sampled when the disease was refractory, from a patient treated with antithyroid drugs. The receptors stem from a woman aged 40-49 years with Graves disease. Each CDR3 is given without its conserved first and last residue.

J gene | V gene | CDR3 protein
TRBJ2-7 | TRBV28 | ASRRQAAYEQY
TRBJ2-7 | TRBV28 | ASSLEQGSSDEQY
TRBJ2-7 | TRBV28 | ASSLVTTGWTEYEQY
TRBJ2-2 | TRBV6-1 | ASSIETTRDTGELF
TRBJ2-7 | TRBV28 | ASSRGLEQY
TRBJ2-4 | TRBV28 | ASSIGTGQSIQY
TRBJ1-2 | TRBV12-3/TRBV12-4 | ASSSGTFKVYGYT
TRBJ1-1 | TRBV28 | ASSTEGPAGGTEAF
TRBJ2-7 | TRBV28 | ASISWGGLSYEQY
TRBJ1-2 | TRBV24-1 | ATSAAGHGYGYT
TRBJ1-4 | TRBV4-1 | ASSQEQGSEKLF
TRBJ2-7 | TRBV20-1 | SAGDRATEEQY
TRBJ2-7 | TRBV2 | ASSESMAVYEQY
TRBJ1-1 | TRBV3-1 | ASSVLPNRENTEAF
TRBJ1-1 | TRBV5-1 | ASSLGAVMNTEAF
TRBJ1-2 | TRBV5-8 | ASSLPPGQSYGYT
TRBJ2-5 | TRBV2 | ASGGGVVETQY
TRBJ1-1 | TRBV7-9 | ASSSPWGRTEAF
TRBJ2-7 | TRBV5-6 | ASTFGQTYEQY
TRBJ1-1 | TRBV6-5 | ASSYSPKGAF
TRBJ1-2 | TRBV12-3/TRBV12-4 | ASSRDT
TRBJ2-7 | TRBV20-1 | SASAGGAYEQY
TRBJ1-5 | TRBV20-1 | SARQDGEPNQPQH